Below, 21 T cell receptor beta chains from the same sample are listed, as sequenced in a study of T cell responses to AZD1222 COVID-19 vaccine. Profiled with immunoSEQ multiplex PCR; TCRdb holds only in-frame clones, not every one. The sample holds some 250,000 clones, 90% to 95% seen once. The sequenced sample was peripheral blood, obtained 28 days after the second AZD1222 dose. These receptors all come from an adult who received the AZD1222 COVID-19 vaccine.

V gene TRBV7-2 combines with J gene TRBJ2-2; 8 nucleotides agree with TRBD1. Germline CDR1 is SGHTA and CDR2 is FQGNSA. Trimming at V came to 5 bases and at J to 7 bases, leaving 9 bases not matched to a gene. The CDR3 length is 15 residues. This CDR3 is CASSPRTGWIGELFF. The DNA for the CDR3 is TGTGCCAGCAGCCCCAGGACAGGGTGGATCGGGGAGCTGTTTTTT.

The CDR3, as DNA: TGTGCCAGTAGTATAGGTGGACAGGGCCGCCAAGAGACCCAGTACTTC. Protein: CASSIGGQGRQETQYF. V gene TRBV19 combines with J gene TRBJ2-5; TRBD1 matches 8 bases. V was pared by 1 base and J by 1 base, with 5 bases of the junction left unmatched. Germline CDR1 reads LNHDA; CDR2 reads SQIVND (reference sequence). The CDR3 length is 16 residues.

This clone was found once. The rearrangement joins TRBV24-1 to TRBJ2-7; D remains ambiguous. CDR3 length: 18 amino acids. V lost 0 bases and J lost 4, with 21 bases in between. Germline CDR1 KGHDR, CDR2 SFDVKD. The CDR3 sequence: CATSDLPSAIAGPYEQYF. For the CDR3, the DNA is TGTGCCACCAGTGATTTGCCGTCCGCGATCGCAGGTCCATACGAGCAGTACTTC.

The V gene is TRBV13, the J gene TRBJ2-7, with 7 bases that match TRBD1. V dropped 0 bases and J dropped 3; count of bases not matched to a gene: 2. Germline values: CDR1 PRHDT, CDR2 FYEKMQ (reference sequence). The CDR3 has 14 residues. In DNA, the CDR3 is TGTGCCAGCAGCTTAGGCCGACAGGGCTACGAGCAGTACTTC. This gives the protein CASSLGRQGYEQYF.

The chain combines TRBV28 with TRBJ2-7, with D tentatively TRBD1 (6 bases). V was pared by 8 bases and J by 7 bases, with 12 bases between. CDR1 is MDHEN, CDR2 SYDVKM, per germline. CDR3 size: 11 residues. The CDR3 bases are TGTGCCAGCGGGGGCGCGAGGGAGCAGTACTTC. Its protein is CASGGAREQYF.

V usage is TRBV2 and J usage is TRBJ1-2, with D tentatively TRBD1 (6 bases). The V and J ends lost 6 bases and 4 bases respectively, with 12 bases between them. The length of the CDR3 is 13 residues. CDR1 is SNHLY, CDR2 FYNNEI, per germline. The CDR3 nucleotides read TGTGCCAGCAGGATGGACAGCTCCTATGGCTACACCTTC. Translating it yields CASRMDSSYGYTF.

The chain combines TRBV7-3 with TRBJ2-5; 8 bases agree with TRBD1. The germline gives CDR1 SGHTA, CDR2 FQGTGA. The CDR3 has 13 amino acids. V lost 4 bases and J lost 5; bases outside the gene matches: 3. CDR3 sequence reads: CASSSGQGETQYF. For the CDR3, the DNA is TGTGCCAGCAGCTCCGGACAGGGTGAGACCCAGTACTTC. Combining the CDR3 with reference TRBV7-3 and TRBJ2-5 gives the whole variable domain GAGVSQTPSNKVTEKGKYVELRCDPISGHTALYWYRQSLGQGPEFLIYFQGTGAADDSGLPNDRFFAVRPEGSVSTLKIQRTERGDSAVYLCASSSGQGETQYFGPGTRLLVL.

The rearrangement joins TRBV5-6 to TRBJ2-5; TRBD2 aligns across 11 bases. This CDR3 has 14 residues. Germline CDR1 reads SGHDT; CDR2 reads YYEEEE. The ends lost 4 bases at V and 3 bases at J; junction bases unmatched: 2. CDR3 bases: TGTGCCAGCAGCCCGACTAGCGGGGAAGAGACCCAGTACTTC. Residues: CASSPTSGEETQYF.

This clone was detected once. The chain employs TRBV4-1 and TRBJ1-2; 11 positions match TRBD1. Germline CDR1 is MGHRA and CDR2 is YSYEKL. The CDR3 has 15 residues. V lost 1 base and J lost 2; bases outside the gene matches: 0. The CDR3 DNA reads TGCGCCAGCAGCCAAGGGGACAGGGGGAACTATGGCTACACCTTC. Protein sequence: CASSQGDRGNYGYTF.

The J gene is TRBJ2-3, the V gene TRBV28; D perhaps matches TRBD1 (6 bases). The CDR3 loop spans 14 amino acids. The V gene lost 3 bases and the J gene lost 4 bases, with 11 bases spanning the gap. The germline V gene has CDR1 MDHEN and CDR2 SYDVKM. The CDR3 protein is CASSFSSGADTQYF. The CDR3 coding sequence is TGTGCCAGCAGTTTCTCATCAGGGGCAGATACGCAGTATTTT.

V usage is TRBV7-2 and J usage is TRBJ2-7; 10 bases align to TRBD2. This CDR3 comprises 15 residues. Trimming took 3 bases from V and 4 from J; bases not matched to a gene: 6. CDR1 is SGHTA, CDR2 FQGNSA, per germline. The CDR3 coding sequence is TGTGCCAGCAGCTTCCGGGCTAGCGGGAGTTACGAGCAGTACTTC. It translates to CASSFRASGSYEQYF.

The rearrangement uses TRBV28 and TRBJ2-1, with D uncertain. CDR1 and CDR2 (germline): MDHEN, SYDVKM. V shed 5 bases and J shed 0 bases, with 14 bases lying between them. The CDR3 loop spans 16 amino acids. For the CDR3, the DNA is TGTGCCAGCAGTCCATCCACTGGCAGCTCCTACAATGAGCAGTTCTTC. Encoded protein: CASSPSTGSSYNEQFF.

The chain is built from TRBV14 and TRBJ2-7; possible D gene TRBD2, 6 bases. Trimming left V 5 bases short and J 6 bases short, with 17 bases between. The germline V gene has CDR1 SGHDN and CDR2 FVKESK. CDR3 length equals 14 residues. CDR3 coding DNA: TGTGCCAGCAGCAATTGGGGCGGGGAATCCGAGCAGTACTTC. Encoded protein: CASSNWGGESEQYF.

The rearrangement links TRBV5-5 to TRBJ1-5, with a possible D match to TRBD1 (5 bases). Germline V lookup: CDR1 SGHKS, CDR2 YYEKEE (reference sequence). CDR3 size: 15 residues. V dropped 5 bases and J dropped 4 bases, with 16 bases sitting between them. CDR3 residues: CASSIRDGLNQPQHF. Here the CDR3 DNA reads TGTGCCAGCAGTATACGGGACGGTCTGAATCAGCCCCAGCATTTT.

This chain uses TRBV3-1 (or the pseudogene TRBV3-2) with TRBJ1-1; D is undetermined. This CDR3 has 14 amino acids. The germline gives CDR1 LGHDT, CDR2 YNNKEL (reference sequence). V was trimmed by 4 bases and J by 1 base, leaving 10 bases between them. Here the CDR3 reads CASSLGTANTEAFF. DNA for the CDR3: TGTGCCAGCAGCCTCGGAACAGCGAACACTGAAGCTTTCTTT.

This CDR3 reads CASSPGAGAYYGYTF. The DNA of the CDR3 is TGCGCCAGCAGCCCCGGAGCGGGGGCGTACTATGGCTACACCTTC. The chain couples TRBV5-1 to TRBJ1-2, with TRBD1 as a possible D gene (6 bases). From germline, CDR1 is SGHRS and CDR2 YFSETQ. The CDR3 spans 15 residues. V dropped 4 bases and J dropped 3 bases, with 16 bases sitting between them.

The rearrangement links TRBV5-6 to TRBJ2-7; the D is unclear. The CDR3 is 14 residues long. Per the germline V gene, CDR1 is SGHDT and CDR2 is YYEEEE. Between the trimmed V and J ends, which lost 0 bases and 1 base, there was a span of 8 bases. CDR3: CASSLGPDSYEQYF. The CDR3 nucleotides read TGTGCCAGCAGCTTGGGGCCAGATTCCTACGAGCAGTACTTC.

This chain joins TRBV7-3 and TRBJ2-2; D not certain. Trimming left V 5 bases short and J 0 bases short, with 7 bases between. Per germline, CDR1 SGHTA and CDR2 FQGTGA. The CDR3 runs 14 residues. The CDR3 coding sequence is TGTGCCAGCAGCCCCCGGGCGAACACCGGGGAGCTGTTTTTT. It specifies CASSPRANTGELFF.

The genes are TRBV6-4 and TRBJ2-2; D is perhaps TRBD1 (5 bases). V was pared by 5 bases and J by 7 bases, with 14 bases between. This CDR3 is 14 amino acids long. Per germline, CDR1 MRHNA and CDR2 SNTAGT. Written as DNA, the CDR3 is TGTGCCAGCAGTCCCACAGGCGCAGGCGGGGAGCTGTTTTTT. Translation gives CASSPTGAGGELFF.

CDR3 sequence (DNA): TGCGCCAGCAGCTTGGCCCCCGTCGGGGGGTCCCAAGAGACCCAGTACTTC. Protein sequence: CASSLAPVGGSQETQYF. V gene TRBV5-1 combines with J gene TRBJ2-5, with TRBD2 matching 7 bases. The CDR3 is 17 residues long. Trimming cost V 0 bases and J 1 base; bases outside gene matches: 9. Per germline, CDR1 SGHRS and CDR2 YFSETQ.

In DNA, the CDR3 is TGTGCCAGCATTGCAGAGGTTGGGACTGAAGCTTTCTTT. It is translated as CASIAEVGTEAFF. The gene calls are TRBV2 and TRBJ1-1; D gene ambiguous. V lost 7 bases, J lost 5 bases, and 14 bases lay in between. This CDR3 region has 13 residues. Per the germline V gene, CDR1 is SNHLY and CDR2 is FYNNEI.